This note documents a single T cell receptor beta chain sequence. The antigen is not known. This CDR3 has 16 amino acids. J lost 10 bases, V lost 7 bases, and 20 bases had no gene match. Germline V CDR1 and CDR2: MDHEN, SYDVKM. By two-round multiplex PCR, the TCR beta CDR3 was amplified from genomic DNA. First-round PCR used primers specific to each TRBV and TRBJ gene. TCRdb re-derived calls from the multiplex PCR reads in MiXCR, one entry per CDR3 protein. Seen here are 30,000 or so distinct CDR3 sequences, approximately 30% observed once, and the top ten hold roughly a third. The data belong to a study of prognosis after radiotherapy for stage I lung cancer. Turning to the study itself: In this cohort, every patient with non-small cell lung cancer was regarded as medically inoperable. Regarding the study as a whole: Reportedly, patients with and without metastases differed in TRBV and TRBJ gene usage.

The J gene is TRBJ1-2, the V gene TRBV28, with 8 positions matching TRBD1. The source material was PBMCs, sampled before or after stereotactic body radiation therapy (not recorded which). The TCR was taken from a donor of 50 years or more with non-small cell lung cancer. CDR3 DNA sequence: TGTGCCAGCAACCCCCCGATGTCGGGGCAGGGGGCAGTCTACACCTTC. This translates into CASNPPMSGQGAVYTF.